This T cell receptor beta chain was recovered during a study of blood T cell repertoires in COVID-19. For the study at large: PBMCs, B-cell-depleted T cells, or T cells were the source of the cDNA or gDNA that made up the material.

It was during active infection that Seattle patients were enrolled and then longitudinally followed. Clones were read by immunoSEQ multiplex PCR, and TCRdb kept only the in-frame ones, dropping some. The data hold 400,000 to 450,000 clones, with approximately 89% observed a single time. Germline lookup yields CDR1 SGHRS and CDR2 YFSETQ. The length of the CDR3 is 16 residues. Trimming at V came to 0 bases and at J to 5 bases, leaving 10 bases not matched to a gene. V usage is TRBV5-1 and J usage is TRBJ2-5; TRBD2 agrees at 7 bases. This TCR was recovered from a woman between 40 and 50 years old with COVID-19, enrolled during active disease. Input material: peripheral blood. CDR3 sequence (DNA): TGCGCCAGCAGCTTGGGTCAGGCTAGCGGTTGGGAGACCCAGTACTTC. Amino acid sequence: CASSLGQASGWETQYF.